Listed below are T cell receptor beta chains from one sample, sequenced in a study of blood T cell repertoires in COVID-19. Clones were read by immunoSEQ multiplex PCR, and TCRdb kept only the in-frame ones, dropping some. Here the sample spans around 220,000 clones, approximately 79% being singletons. The sample taken for sequencing was peripheral blood. Receptor source: a human donor in a cohort sampled during active COVID-19. Each CDR3 is given with its conserved first and last residue. The order of the fields is V gene, J gene, clone size, D gene, CDR3 protein, CDR3 DNA. D genes are given only for firm matches. Part of the rows lack a size; the others show once, few, many or a class for expanded clones.

V: TRBV4-2; J: TRBJ2-7; size: -; D: -; CDR3: CASSQDLAGTGHYEQYF; DNA: TGTGCCAGCAGCCAAGATTTAGCCGGGACTGGGCACTACGAGCAGTACTTC
V: TRBV6-6; J: TRBJ1-3; size: -; D: -; CDR3: CASSQNGVTNTIYF; DNA: TGTGCCAGCAGCCAAAACGGGGTGACGAACACCATATATTTT
V: TRBV29-1; J: TRBJ2-5; size: -; D: -; CDR3: CSAWTRFGTQYF; DNA: TGCAGCGCTTGGACTCGATTCGGGACCCAGTACTTC
V: TRBV24-1; J: TRBJ1-2; size: -; D: TRBD1; CDR3: CATSDEDRGGGYTF; DNA: TGTGCCACCAGTGATGAAGACAGGGGGGGTGGCTACACCTTC
V: TRBV28; J: TRBJ2-6; size: -; D: TRBD2; CDR3: CASSLAGLLSLSGANVLTF; DNA: TGTGCCAGCAGTTTAGCGGGACTACTCAGCCTCTCTGGGGCCAACGTCCTGACTTTC
V: TRBV4-1; J: TRBJ2-7; size: few; D: -; CDR3: CASSRGDEQYF; DNA: TGCGCCAGCAGCCGGGGGGACGAGCAGTACTTC
V: TRBV5-1; J: TRBJ2-3; size: -; D: -; CDR3: CASSFNRDTQYF; DNA: TGCGCCAGCAGCTTTAATAGAGATACGCAGTATTTT
V: TRBV7-8; J: TRBJ2-1; size: -; D: -; CDR3: CASSFGGIVYNEQFF; DNA: TGTGCCAGCAGCTTCGGGGGAATAGTCTACAATGAGCAGTTCTTC
V: TRBV30; J: TRBJ1-5; size: -; D: TRBD1; CDR3: CAWSGQGGGPQHF; DNA: TGTGCCTGGAGTGGACAGGGGGGCGGGCCCCAGCATTTT
V: TRBV30; J: TRBJ1-6; size: few; D: -; CDR3: CAWGRGPSPLHF; DNA: TGTGCCTGGGGCCGTGGGCCCTCACCCCTCCACTTT
V: TRBV29-1; J: TRBJ2-3; size: few; D: -; CDR3: CSGRSTDTQYF; DNA: TGCAGCGGCAGGTCCACAGATACGCAGTATTTT
V: TRBV6-2/TRBV6-3; J: TRBJ1-5; size: -; D: -; CDR3: CASSRQGFRSNQPQHF; DNA: TGTGCCAGCAGTCGTCAGGGGTTCCGTAGCAATCAGCCCCAGCATTTT
V: TRBV4-3; J: TRBJ2-7; size: many; D: -; CDR3: CASSQDTGSYEQYF; DNA: TGCGCCAGCAGCCAAGATACCGGTTCCTACGAGCAGTACTTC
V: TRBV28; J: TRBJ1-1; size: -; D: TRBD1; CDR3: CASSLAGTGGFNTEAFF; DNA: TGTGCCAGCAGTTTAGCGGGGACAGGGGGTTTCAACACTGAAGCTTTCTTT
V: TRBV27; J: TRBJ1-2; size: few; D: -; CDR3: CASSLDRKSFYGYTF; DNA: TGTGCCAGCAGCCTAGACAGGAAATCGTTCTATGGCTACACCTTC
V: TRBV5-4; J: TRBJ2-7; size: -; D: -; CDR3: CASSGQGTITHEQYF; DNA: TGTGCCAGCAGCGGTCAGGGGACTATAACCCACGAGCAGTACTTC